This TCR beta chain was obtained from a study of cytomegalovirus exposure and HLA in healthy donors. CDR1 and CDR2 (germline): MNHEY, SVGAGI. This CDR3 is built from 14 residues. V gave up 2 bases and J gave up 7 bases, with 14 bases separating them. Use of 60 Vbeta and 13 Jbeta primers characterized the PCR. Only in-frame clones appear in the TCRdb table, and some are missing; sequencing was by immunoSEQ multiplex PCR. The sample lists around 33,000 clones, around nine tenths seen once, with 2.7% in the top ten. Study observations and caveats: Specificity for CMV antigens was confirmed in vitro for a few of the CMV-associated chains. In terms of immune exposure information, only CMV serostatus was available. TCR beta V- and J-gene trimming, according to a later analysis, was linked to a missense DCLRE1C variant. Judged likely to be a sequencing artifact was a cluster of highly shared sequence variants.

Remarks on this clone: The antigen is undetermined.

The material sequenced was PBMCs. This clonotype was obtained from a woman aged 18 to 35 in good health and CMV-seronegative. This chain uses TRBV6-5 with TRBJ1-2; possible D gene TRBD1, 6 bases. In DNA, the CDR3 is TGTGCCAGCAGTTACAGCTACAGGGTTGGTGGCTACACCTTC. Its protein product is CASSYSYRVGGYTF.